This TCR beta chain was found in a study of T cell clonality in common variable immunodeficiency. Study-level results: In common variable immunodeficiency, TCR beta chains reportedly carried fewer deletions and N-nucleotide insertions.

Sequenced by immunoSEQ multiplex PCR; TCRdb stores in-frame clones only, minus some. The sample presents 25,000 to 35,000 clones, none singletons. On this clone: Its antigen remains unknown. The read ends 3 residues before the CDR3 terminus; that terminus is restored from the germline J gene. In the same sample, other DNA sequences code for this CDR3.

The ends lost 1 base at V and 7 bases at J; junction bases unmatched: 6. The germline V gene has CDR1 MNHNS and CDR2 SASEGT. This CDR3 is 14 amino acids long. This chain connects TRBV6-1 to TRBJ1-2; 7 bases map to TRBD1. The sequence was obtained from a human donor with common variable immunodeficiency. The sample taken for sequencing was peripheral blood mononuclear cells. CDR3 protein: CASSEGKGAGGYTF. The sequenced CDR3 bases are TGTGCCAGCAGTGAAGGAAAGGGGGCGGGTGGC.